These 27 T cell receptor beta chains share one sample of origin, sequenced in a study of T cell changes during pregnancy in multiple sclerosis. The repertoire was sequenced with immunoSEQ multiplex PCR; TCRdb's copy has only in-frame clones and lacks some. The profile shows 33,000 or so clones, 91% of them singletons. The specimen comprised CD8+ T cells from peripheral blood mononuclear cells, sampled in the second trimester of pregnancy. The receptors here all came from a female donor in good health, enrolled as a control in a pregnancy study.

This chain joins TRBV6-5 and TRBJ2-2; D might be TRBD2 (5 bases). Trimming removed 0 bases at V and 1 base at J, with 6 bases between. There are 15 residues in the CDR3. Germline V gene data show CDR1 as MNHEY and CDR2 as SVGAGI. CDR3 nucleotide sequence: TGTGCCAGCAGTTACTCGGCGGGGAACACCGGGGAGCTGTTTTTT. Translating it yields CASSYSAGNTGELFF.

The gene calls are TRBV15 and TRBJ2-3, with 9 positions matching TRBD2. CDR1 and CDR2 from the germline V gene are LNHNV and YYDKDF (reference sequence). This CDR3 contains 15 residues. Germline trimming cut 2 bases from V and 4 bases from J; bases unmatched to any gene: 4. CDR3 DNA: TGTGCCACCAGCAGAAGCGGGGGGAGGGCAGATACGCAGTATTTT. Protein: CATSRSGGRADTQYF.

The chain is built from TRBV7-6 and TRBJ1-3; D is possibly TRBD1 (5 bases). V shed 2 bases and J shed 2 bases, with 16 bases lying between them. The CDR3 contains 17 residues. Germline CDR1 is SGHVS and CDR2 is FNYEAQ. The CDR3: CASSLWAGQDPGNTIYF. For the CDR3, the DNA is TGTGCCAGCAGCTTATGGGCAGGGCAGGATCCTGGAAACACCATATATTTT. The entire variable domain, with the rest obtained from reference TRBV7-6 and TRBJ1-3, is as follows: GAGVSQSPRYKVTKRGQDVALRCDPISGHVSLYWYRQALGQGPEFLTYFNYEAQQDKSGLPNDRFSAERPEGSISTLTIQRTEQRDSAMYRCASSLWAGQDPGNTIYFGEGSWLTVV.

This chain connects TRBV25-1 to TRBJ2-2; TRBD1 aligns across 7 bases. The CDR3 loop spans 17 amino acids. Unmatched junction bases numbered 8, after V lost 1 base and J lost 3 bases. The germline V gene encodes CDR1 MGHDK and CDR2 SYGVNS. Here the CDR3 reads CASSEFFGTADTGELFF. In DNA form, the CDR3 reads TGTGCCAGCAGTGAATTTTTTGGGACAGCAGACACCGGGGAGCTGTTTTTT.

The J gene is TRBJ2-6, the V gene TRBV25-1; TRBD1 agrees at 8 bases. Germline lookup yields CDR1 MGHDK and CDR2 SYGVNS. Unmatched junction bases numbered 4, after V lost 8 bases and J lost 4 bases. CDR3 length: 14 amino acids. As DNA, the CDR3 is TGTGCCAGCGGACAGGGTACCGGGGCCAACGTCCTGACTTTC. Protein sequence: CASGQGTGANVLTF.

This CDR3 reads CASSRDRAYEQYF. Here the CDR3 DNA reads TGTGCCAGCAGTCGGGACAGAGCCTACGAGCAGTACTTC. This chain uses TRBV27 with TRBJ2-7; 7 bases fit TRBD1. Germline assignment: CDR1 MNHEY and CDR2 SMNVEV (reference sequence). The CDR3 sequence is 13 residues long. V lost 5 bases and J lost 2; bases outside the gene matches: 3.

This clone was found once. The chain uses TRBV27 and TRBJ2-1; tentative D call: TRBD1 (6 bases). The CDR3 is 13 residues long. Germline V gives CDR1 MNHEY, CDR2 SMNVEV (reference sequence). V shed 7 bases and J shed 7 bases, with 14 bases lying between them. CDR3 in DNA: TGTGCCAGCAAAATCAGGGGCTTGAATGAGCAGTTCTTC. The encoded protein is CASKIRGLNEQFF.

The rearrangement uses TRBV11-2 and TRBJ2-5, with 10 bases lining up with TRBD2. This CDR3 has 15 residues. J was trimmed by 3 bases and V by 5 bases; bases with no gene match: 6. Germline CDR1 is SGHAT and CDR2 is FQNNGV. The CDR3 DNA follows: TGTGCCAGCAGCGGGTTAACTAGCGGGGAAGAGACCCAGTACTTC. It codes for CASSGLTSGEETQYF.

The chain recombines TRBV7-7 with TRBJ2-7; a possible D gene is TRBD1 (5 bases). Trimming pared 11 bases from V and 4 bases from J, leaving 12 bases between. This CDR3 is 11 amino acids long. CDR1 and CDR2 from the germline V gene are SSHAT and FNYEAQ (reference sequence). The CDR3: CAVQKGYEQYF. The CDR3 DNA follows: TGTGCCGTCCAGAAGGGGTACGAGCAGTACTTC. Combining the CDR3 with reference TRBV7-7 and TRBJ2-7 gives the whole variable domain GAGVSQSPRYKVTKRGQDVTLRCDPISSHATLYWYQQALGQGPEFLTYFNYEAQPDKSGLPSDRFSAERPEGSISTLTIQRTEQRDSAMYRCAVQKGYEQYFGPGTRLTVT.

The chain uses TRBV5-6 and TRBJ2-3; 8 positions match TRBD1. Per germline, CDR1 SGHDT and CDR2 YYEEEE. The CDR3 runs 16 residues. Trimming cost V 3 bases and J 2 bases; bases outside gene matches: 8. The CDR3 region has the DNA TGTGCCAGCAGCTCGGATGGTCAGGGGGCCACAGATACGCAGTATTTT. It codes for CASSSDGQGATDTQYF.

J is TRBJ2-3 and V is TRBV10-3, with D possibly being TRBD2 (7 bases). The V and J ends lost 3 bases and 0 bases respectively, with 13 bases between them. The CDR3 runs 16 residues. Germline V gives CDR1 ENHRY, CDR2 SYGVKD. The CDR3 sequence is CAISDPGGLSTDTQYF. Here the CDR3 DNA reads TGTGCCATCAGTGATCCCGGGGGGCTTAGCACAGATACGCAGTATTTT.

The rearrangement links TRBV7-6 to TRBJ2-1, with 8 bases identical to TRBD2. With 3 bases clipped from V and 6 bases from J, the junction kept 10 bases outside the gene matches. CDR1 is SGHVS, CDR2 FNYEAQ, per germline. The CDR3 consists of 16 residues. The CDR3 DNA is TGTGCCAGCAGCTTTCCCGGGACTAGTTCTGGCAATGAGCAGTTCTTC. Residues: CASSFPGTSSGNEQFF.

The chain uses TRBV13 and TRBJ2-7; 13 bases match TRBD2. This CDR3 spans 15 amino acids. Germline loops: CDR1 PRHDT, CDR2 FYEKMQ (reference sequence). Trimming removed 2 bases from V and 7 bases from J; junction bases left unmatched: 5. The CDR3 DNA is TGTGCCAGCAGCTTAACTGGACTAGCGGGGGTTGAGCAGTACTTC. Translation: CASSLTGLAGVEQYF.

This chain's CDR3 is CASSDTGTGMNGYTF. The CDR3 DNA reads TGTGCCAGCAGCGACACCGGGACAGGGATGAATGGCTACACCTTC. This chain links TRBV11-3 with TRBJ1-2, with TRBD1 matching over 9 bases. The CDR3 runs 15 residues. The J segment lost 6 bases and the V segment lost 5 bases, leaving 10 bases of the junction unmatched. Germline-derived CDR1 and CDR2 are SGHNT and YENEEA.

The rearrangement uses TRBV11-2 and TRBJ2-3, with TRBD2 matching over 8 bases. Germline CDR1 and CDR2: SGHAT and FQNNGV. The CDR3 extends over 15 amino acids. After removal of 1 base from V and 5 bases from J, the junction contained 5 bases not matched to a gene. This CDR3 reads CASSLAGGAIDTQYF. For the CDR3, the DNA is TGTGCCAGCAGCTTAGCCGGGGGGGCCATAGATACGCAGTATTTT.

The rearrangement uses TRBV4-1 and TRBJ1-2; 7 bases map to TRBD1. This CDR3 has 16 residues. Germline CDR1 reads MGHRA; CDR2 reads YSYEKL. Unmatched junction bases numbered 8, after V lost 0 bases and J lost 4 bases. CDR3 nucleotides: TGCGCCAGCAGCCAAGATGGGCGGGACAGTTCCTATGGCTACACCTTC. Translated, it gives CASSQDGRDSSYGYTF.

The J gene is TRBJ2-1, the V gene TRBV14; tentatively, D is TRBD2 (6 bases). The CDR3 totals 13 residues. Germline V gives CDR1 SGHDN, CDR2 FVKESK. The germline V and J ends were trimmed by 2 bases and 13 bases, with 15 bases remaining between them. Written as DNA, the CDR3 is TGTGCCAGCAGCCAATTGGGGGGATCGGAACAGTTCTTC. Its protein is CASSQLGGSEQFF. The full variable domain, rest sourced from reference TRBV14 and TRBJ2-1, is EAGVTQFPSHSVIEKGQTVTLRCDPISGHDNLYWYRRVMGKEIKFLLHFVKESKQDESGMPNNRFLAERTGGTYSTLKVQPAELEDSGVYFCASSQLGGSEQFFGPGTRLTVL.

The chain uses TRBV5-6 and TRBJ1-2, with D possibly being TRBD1 (6 bases). Germline V gene lookup returns CDR1 SGHDT and CDR2 YYEEEE. Trimming pared 4 bases from V and 2 bases from J, leaving 24 bases between. The CDR3 consists of 18 residues. The CDR3 region has the DNA TGTGCCAGCAGCCACCCCACCATTCAACAACAGGGAAACTATGGCTACACCTTC. The encoded protein is CASSHPTIQQQGNYGYTF.

This clone has just one count. Other DNA sequences in the same sample also yield this CDR3. This chain joins TRBV30 and TRBJ2-7; 8 bases are a match to TRBD2. CDR3 length: 14 residues. Per the germline V gene, CDR1 is GTSNPN and CDR2 is SVGIG (reference sequence). V lost 1 base and J lost 2; bases outside the gene matches: 4. The CDR3 DNA follows: TGTGCCTGGAGTGGGGGCGGGGGGACCTACGAGCAGTACTTC. It translates to CAWSGGGGTYEQYF.

This chain connects TRBV5-1 to TRBJ2-1; D unresolved. The CDR3 contains 14 residues. The V gene's germline CDR1 is SGHRS and CDR2 YFSETQ. V lost 0 bases and J lost 5, with 9 bases in between. Written as DNA, the CDR3 is TGCGCCAGCAGCTTGGATCGCACTCACAATGAGCAGTTCTTC. This gives the protein CASSLDRTHNEQFF. Drawing the rest from reference TRBV5-1 and TRBJ2-1, the complete variable domain is KAGVTQTPRYLIKTRGQQVTLSCSPISGHRSVSWYQQTPGQGLQFLFEYFSETQRNKGNFPGRFSGRQFSNSRSEMNVSTLELGDSALYLCASSLDRTHNEQFFGPGTRLTVL.

This chain joins TRBV27 and TRBJ1-6; a possible D gene is TRBD1 (6 bases). Germline V gene sequence: CDR1 MNHEY, CDR2 SMNVEV (reference sequence). V lost 2 bases and J 2 bases, leaving 10 bases between the germline ends. This CDR3 region has 16 residues. The chain's CDR3 is CASSLTRGPYNSPLHF. The DNA of the CDR3 is TGTGCCAGCAGTTTAACCAGGGGCCCCTATAATTCACCCCTCCACTTT.

The J gene is TRBJ2-3, the V gene TRBV5-1; unclear D gene. Germline CDR1 reads SGHRS; CDR2 reads YFSETQ. This CDR3 has 16 amino acids. V dropped 1 base and J dropped 8 bases, with 20 bases sitting between them. CDR3 in DNA: TGCGCCAGCAGCTTGAAAAGTTCCTGGGCCCCCGGTACGCAGTATTTT. Amino acids: CASSLKSSWAPGTQYF.

The rearrangement uses TRBV5-6 and TRBJ2-7, with 10 nucleotides matching TRBD1. CDR3 size: 14 residues. V gave up 4 bases and J gave up 3 bases; unmatched junction bases: 4. Germline CDR1 SGHDT, CDR2 YYEEEE. CDR3 coding DNA: TGTGCCAGCAGCCTGGACAGGGGGTTCTACGAGCAGTACTTC. It codes for CASSLDRGFYEQYF.

This chain links TRBV7-2 with TRBJ2-3; possible D gene TRBD2, 5 bases. The CDR3 length is 11 residues. The germline gives CDR1 SGHTA, CDR2 FQGNSA. V was clipped by 8 bases and J by 3 bases, with 6 bases between them. The CDR3 coding sequence is TGTGCCAGCCGACTAACAGATACGCAGTATTTT. Translated, it gives CASRLTDTQYF.

The rearrangement joins TRBV13 to TRBJ2-2, with 9 bases identical to TRBD1. Germline-derived CDR1 and CDR2 are PRHDT and FYEKMQ (reference sequence). Losses at the gene ends were 3 bases for V and 3 bases for J; bases not matched to a gene: 8. This CDR3 comprises 17 residues. CDR3 nucleotides: TGTGCCAGCAGCTTGGGGTACGGGACAGGGTACACCGGGGAGCTGTTTTTT. This gives the protein CASSLGYGTGYTGELFF.

V is TRBV19 and J is TRBJ1-1; TRBD1 aligns across 7 bases. The CDR3 spans 12 residues. With V trimmed by 7 bases and J by 4 bases, 3 bases remained unmatched. CDR1 is LNHDA and CDR2 is SQIVND in the germline V gene (reference sequence). Written as DNA, the CDR3 is TGTGCCAGTACCGCAGGGGGCACTGAAGCTTTCTTT. As protein: CASTAGGTEAFF.

The chain uses TRBV27 and TRBJ1-1, with D unclear. Trimming stripped 4 bases from V and 4 bases from J, with 16 bases between. CDR1 and CDR2 from the germline V gene are MNHEY and SMNVEV (reference sequence). CDR3 length equals 15 residues. CDR3 protein: CASSSYGFGSTEAFF. The CDR3 bases are TGTGCCAGCAGTTCTTACGGGTTCGGTAGCACTGAAGCTTTCTTT.